These T cell receptor beta chains were read from a single sample in a study of shared clonotypes between healthy human individuals. Clones were sequenced by immunoSEQ multiplex PCR, and TCRdb holds only the in-frame ones, with some missing. The sample carries 950,000 to 1,100,000 clones, about three quarters recorded once. What was sequenced was memory CD4+ T cells sorted from blood. These receptors all stem from a man younger than 35 in good health. CDR3s include the opening cysteine and the closing phenylalanine or tryptophan. Fields, in order: J gene, V gene, CDR3 protein.

>TRBJ2-6|TRBV5-1
CASSWDGSGANVLTF
>TRBJ2-1|TRBV30
CAWGRRGARYNEQFF
>TRBJ1-1|TRBV10-3
CAISGATEAFF
>TRBJ2-5|TRBV15
CATSRDRSETQYF
>TRBJ2-3|TRBV5-1
CASSLEGSVDTQYF
>-|TRBV7-8
CASSKGDEQYF
>TRBJ2-7|TRBV6-1
CASTRDRPYEQYF
>TRBJ2-2|TRBV5-1
CASSPRTSGGPNTGELFF
>TRBJ2-7|TRBV7-2
CASSLEALAASYEQYF
>TRBJ2-7|TRBV6-5
CASSGRAYEQYF
>TRBJ2-1|TRBV29-1
CSVSFLTSGAEQFF
>TRBJ2-4|TRBV6-5
CASSLRVGQKNIQYF
>TRBJ1-1|TRBV21-1
CASRNGVGTPERNTEAFF
>TRBJ2-5|TRBV9
CASSVGWGETQYF
>TRBJ1-5|TRBV2
CASSQEGPSNQPQHF
>TRBJ2-7|TRBV29-1
CSVEGGTGGGYEQYF
>TRBJ1-5|TRBV19
CASSRQTYQPQHF
>TRBJ1-5|TRBV2
CASSEPGQGNQPQHF
>TRBJ1-6|TRBV6-1
CASSENSVTPLHF
>TRBJ1-1|TRBV4-3
CASSQVGGETEAFF
>TRBJ2-1|TRBV6-5
CASSFRGNYNEQFF
>TRBJ2-2|TRBV5-6
CASSSAWGPNTGELFF
>TRBJ2-2|TRBV18
CASSPPTRQVGELFF
>TRBJ1-1|TRBV6-5
CASSYGRGFTEAFF